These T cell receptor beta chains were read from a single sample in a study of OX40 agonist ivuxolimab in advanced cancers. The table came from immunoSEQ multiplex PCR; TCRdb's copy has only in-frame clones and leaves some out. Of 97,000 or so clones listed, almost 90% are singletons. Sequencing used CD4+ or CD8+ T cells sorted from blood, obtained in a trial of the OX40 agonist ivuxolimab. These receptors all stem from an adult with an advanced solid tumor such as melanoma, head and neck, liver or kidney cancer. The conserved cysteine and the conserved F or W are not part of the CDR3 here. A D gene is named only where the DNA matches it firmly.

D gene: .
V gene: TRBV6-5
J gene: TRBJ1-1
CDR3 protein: ASSYTTLGSEAF

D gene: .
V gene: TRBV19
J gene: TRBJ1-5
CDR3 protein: ASQTPALPQH

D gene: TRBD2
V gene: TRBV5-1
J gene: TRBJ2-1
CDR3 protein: ASSLMSGSLQEQF

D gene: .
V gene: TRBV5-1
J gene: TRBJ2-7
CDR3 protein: ASSLVSHYEQY

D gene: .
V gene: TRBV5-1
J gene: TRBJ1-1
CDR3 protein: ASSRDIPNTEAF

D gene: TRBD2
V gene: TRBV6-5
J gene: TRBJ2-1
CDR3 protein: ASSTSGSSYNEQF

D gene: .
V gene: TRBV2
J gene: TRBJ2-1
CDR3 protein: ASSEDGNYNEQF

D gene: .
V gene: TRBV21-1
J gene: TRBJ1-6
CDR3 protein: ASSKFCGRGNSPLH

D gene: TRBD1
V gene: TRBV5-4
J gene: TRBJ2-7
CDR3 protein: ASSLLQGAGEQY

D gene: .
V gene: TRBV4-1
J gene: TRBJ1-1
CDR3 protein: ASSPPQPRDTEAF

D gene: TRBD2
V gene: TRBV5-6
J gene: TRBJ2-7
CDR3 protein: ASSAGAGGPRGEQY

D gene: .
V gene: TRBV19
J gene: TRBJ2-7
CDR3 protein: ASSIGESYEQY

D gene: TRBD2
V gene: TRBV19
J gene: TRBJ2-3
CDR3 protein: ATQGGGSGKNWGTQY

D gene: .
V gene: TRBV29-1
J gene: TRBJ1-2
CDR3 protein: SVPRGHGYGYT